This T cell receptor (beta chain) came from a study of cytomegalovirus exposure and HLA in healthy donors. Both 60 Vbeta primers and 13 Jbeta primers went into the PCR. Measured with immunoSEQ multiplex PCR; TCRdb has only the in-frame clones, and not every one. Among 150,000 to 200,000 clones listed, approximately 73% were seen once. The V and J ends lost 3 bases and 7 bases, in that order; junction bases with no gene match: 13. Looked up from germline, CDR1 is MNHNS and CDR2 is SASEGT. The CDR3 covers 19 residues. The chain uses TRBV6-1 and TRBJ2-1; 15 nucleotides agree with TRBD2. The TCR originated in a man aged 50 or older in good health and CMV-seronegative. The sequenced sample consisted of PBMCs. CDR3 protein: CASSEGLAGGFTRGNEQFF. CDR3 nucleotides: TGTGCCAGCAGTGAGGGACTAGCGGGGGGCTTTACACGCGGGAATGAGCAGTTCTTC.